One T cell receptor (beta chain) is described in this entry. The source of the sample is a study of OX40 agonist ivuxolimab in advanced cancers. About the study: In this cohort, patients received ivuxolimab, an agonistic anti-OX40 (CD134) antibody.

The ends lost 4 bases at V and 4 bases at J; junction bases unmatched: 9. The CDR3 length is 15 residues. Germline V lookup: CDR1 SGHNT, CDR2 YYREEE (reference sequence). Measured with immunoSEQ multiplex PCR; TCRdb has only the in-frame clones, and not every one. The table has around 40,000 clones, approximately 80% seen once; the top ten hold just over 5%. The receptor's source is an adult with an advanced solid tumor such as melanoma, head and neck, liver or kidney cancer. The sequences come from CD4+ or CD8+ T cells sorted from blood, collected in a trial of the OX40 agonist ivuxolimab. The V call is TRBV5-4, the J call TRBJ2-3; TRBD2 matches 7 bases. Here the CDR3 reads CASSRKAGQADTQYF. CDR3 nucleotide sequence: TGTGCCAGCAGCAGAAAAGCGGGGCAGGCAGATACGCAGTATTTT.